Presented here are 17 T cell receptor beta chains from one specimen sequenced in a study of blood T cells in healthy people across ages. PCR was performed a second time for roughly 7 to 11 cycles using a sample-barcoded 5' primer and a J-beta primer mix. TCRdb re-analysed the 5' RACE reads in MiXCR, keeping a single row per CDR3 protein. The table shows around 1,000,000 distinct CDR3 sequences, with around 25% occurring only once. These records were also assigned to another study, of T cells of mothers and their children.

The specimen sequenced was blood. These receptors were taken from a girl aged 2-9 years in good health.

The V gene is TRBV28, the J gene TRBJ2-1, with 7 positions matching TRBD2. V lost 2 bases, J lost 3 bases, and 4 bases stayed unmatched. The CDR3 has 15 amino acids. CDR1 is MDHEN, CDR2 SYDVKM, per germline. The CDR3 reads CASSLSGINYNEQFF. The CDR3 region has the DNA TGTGCCAGCAGTTTAAGCGGGATTAACTACAATGAGCAGTTCTTC.

This chain uses TRBV20-1 with TRBJ1-1; a possible D gene is TRBD1 (6 bases). Germline assignment: CDR1 DFQATT and CDR2 SNEGSKA (reference sequence). CDR3 length equals 16 residues. Trimming removed 0 bases from V and 5 bases from J, with 19 bases in between. The CDR3 coding sequence is TGCAGTGCTAGAGACCGGGACACAGGGTGGGGTACTGAAGCTTTCTTT. It specifies CSARDRDTGWGTEAFF.

In this sample, this clonotype turned up a few times. The chain couples TRBV9 to TRBJ2-1; D uncertain. CDR1 SGDLS and CDR2 YYNGEE come from the germline V gene. Trimming removed 0 bases from V and 4 bases from J, with 8 bases in between. There are 14 residues in the CDR3. The CDR3 region is CASSVGGFYNEQFF. The CDR3, as DNA: TGTGCCAGCAGCGTAGGGGGATTTTACAATGAGCAGTTCTTC.

In its sample, this clonotype was seen a few times. The rearrangement links TRBV5-1 to TRBJ2-5; tentative D call: TRBD2 (5 bases). Germline V gene lookup returns CDR1 SGHRS and CDR2 YFSETQ. The CDR3 runs to 13 residues. V lost 4 bases, J lost 5 bases, and 12 bases lay in between. The CDR3 spells CASSPSPAETQYF. DNA for the CDR3: TGCGCCAGCAGCCCTAGCCCGGCGGAGACCCAGTACTTC.

This clonotype was seen a few times. The genes are TRBV9 and TRBJ2-1, with unresolved D. V was clipped by 3 bases and J by 5 bases, with 3 bases between them. The CDR3 covers 11 residues. Looked up from germline, CDR1 is SGDLS and CDR2 is YYNGEE. CDR3 residues: CASSADNEQFF. The DNA for the CDR3 is TGTGCCAGCAGCGCCGACAATGAGCAGTTCTTC.

The gene calls are TRBV19 and TRBJ2-1; the D call may be TRBD1 or TRBD2 (5 bases each). The CDR3 is 16 residues long. Germline values: CDR1 LNHDA, CDR2 SQIVND (reference sequence). With 3 bases removed from V and 10 bases from J, the gap between germline ends came to 22 bases. CDR3 DNA: TGTGCCAGTAGTATTGATGGGGGTGTAGCGCTCGGGGAGCAGTTCTTC. The encoded protein is CASSIDGGVALGEQFF. Drawing the rest from reference TRBV19 and TRBJ2-1, the complete variable domain is DGGITQSPKYLFRKEGQNVTLSCEQNLNHDAMYWYRQDPGQGLRLIYYSQIVNDFQKGDIAEGYSVSREKKESFPLTVTSAQKNPTAFYLCASSIDGGVALGEQFFGPGTRLTVL.

This clonotype was seen only a few times. The chain carries TRBV6-5 and TRBJ2-1, with D unresolved. CDR1 and CDR2 (germline): MNHEY, SVGAGI. The CDR3 is 15 residues long. The V end was cut by 2 bases, the J end by 1 base, with 9 bases between. This CDR3 reads CASSYAASSYNEQFF. As DNA, the CDR3 is TGTGCCAGCAGTTACGCGGCTAGTTCCTACAATGAGCAGTTCTTC.

Concerning this clonotype itself: A junction end diverges from the germline sequence, so it may reflect a read error. This chain links TRBV29-1 with TRBJ2-7; a possible D gene is TRBD2 (7 bases). The CDR3 has 14 residues. Germline CDR1 reads SQVTM; CDR2 reads ANQGSEA. The CDR3 DNA follows: TGCGGCGTTGTTGTCGCGGTAGGGGGGGCAGAGCAGTACTTC. It encodes CGVVVAVGGAEQYF.

This sequence joins TRBV29-1 and TRBJ2-5; D is possibly TRBD2 (5 bases). The J call may be wrong; the DNA end is better matched by TRBJ2-1. CDR3 size: 14 residues. Germline loops: CDR1 SQVTM, CDR2 ANQGSEA. CDR3 DNA: TGCAGCGTTGACCGGGGTACGGCGTACAATGAGCAGTTCTTC. Translated, it gives CSVDRGTAYNEQFF.

The rearrangement links TRBV6-1 to TRBJ2-3; no clear D. Germline V CDR1 and CDR2: MNHNS, SASEGT. Trimming left V 7 bases short and J 7 bases short, with 12 bases between. The CDR3 is 12 residues long. The CDR3 protein is CASIGEGYTQYF. DNA for the CDR3: TGTGCCAGCATTGGAGAAGGGTATACGCAGTATTTT.

The chain uses TRBV7-3 and TRBJ2-5; D might be TRBD1 or TRBD2, each matching 5 bases. The germline gives CDR1 SGHTA, CDR2 FQGTGA. The length of the CDR3 is 14 residues. V lost 5 bases, J lost 5 bases, and 15 bases lay in between. DNA for the CDR3: TGTGCCAGCAGCCCCCGAGGGACGCCGGAGACCCAGTACTTC. Protein sequence: CASSPRGTPETQYF.

This chain joins TRBV6-2 or TRBV6-3 and TRBJ1-1; D is possibly TRBD1 (6 bases). V was pared by 2 bases and J by 12 bases, with 19 bases between. CDR3 size: 14 residues. Germline V lookup: CDR1 MNHEY, CDR2 SVGEGT. Here the CDR3 reads CASSYGTRPGQSFF. The CDR3 region has the DNA TGTGCCAGCAGTTACGGGACACGACCAGGGCAGTCTTTCTTT.

This clonotype showed up just a few times. The V and J genes are TRBV7-2 and TRBJ1-5; D is unresolved. Germline assignment: CDR1 SGHTA and CDR2 FQGNSA. The CDR3 contains 13 residues. Trimming left V 5 bases short and J 5 bases short, with 10 bases between. CDR3 DNA sequence: TGTGCCAGCAGCGCAGACGGAGATCAGCCCCAGCATTTT. It translates to CASSADGDQPQHF.

The chain carries TRBV4-1 and TRBJ2-5; 7 bases fit TRBD1. The CDR3 is made up of 15 amino acids. Trimming cost V 3 bases and J 11 bases; bases outside gene matches: 15. CDR1 and CDR2 from the germline V gene are MGHRA and YSYEKL. The CDR3: CASSQGPTGVEEQYF. Written as DNA, the CDR3 is TGCGCCAGCAGCCAGGGCCCCACAGGGGTAGAAGAGCAGTACTTC.

This clonotype showed up just a few times. The J gene is TRBJ1-2, the V gene TRBV7-2; 8 nucleotides align to TRBD1. Germline V gene lookup returns CDR1 SGHTA and CDR2 FQGNSA. V shed 5 bases and J 2 bases; nucleotides not matched to a gene: 4. The CDR3 is made up of 14 amino acids. CDR3 in DNA: TGTGCCAGCAGCCAGACAGGGGCCAACTATGGCTACACCTTC. It translates to CASSQTGANYGYTF.

In this sample, this clonotype turned up a few times. The chain has TRBV12-3 or TRBV12-4 and TRBJ1-5, with 8 nucleotides matching TRBD1. This CDR3 region has 15 residues. Trimming removed 5 bases from V and 2 bases from J; junction bases left unmatched: 5. Written as DNA, the CDR3 is TGTGCCAGCAGTCCAGGGGGCCTCGGCAATCAGCCCCAGCATTTT. Translation: CASSPGGLGNQPQHF.

This chain connects TRBV20-1 to TRBJ2-5, with a possible D match to TRBD2 (6 bases). The DNA end is more similar to TRBJ2-1, so the J call may be wrong. This CDR3 has 15 residues. CDR1 is DFQATT and CDR2 is SNEGSKA in the germline V gene (reference sequence). CDR3 sequence reads: CSARDWSGVLDEQFF. DNA of the CDR3: TGCAGTGCTAGAGATTGGTCGGGAGTACTCGATGAGCAGTTCTTC.